The sequence of this TCR beta chain was determined in a study of identical twins. Each CDR3 protein is one row after TCRdb ran MiXCR on the 5' RACE reads. In the table there are some 1,700,000 distinct CDR3 sequences, more than 30% of which are singletons. This clonotype was observed a handful of times. The germline gives CDR1 SGHDT, CDR2 YYEEEE. There are 14 residues in the CDR3. Trimming removed 0 bases from V and 6 bases from J; junction bases left unmatched: 4. The specimen was cord blood. The TCR comes from a newborn girl in good health. The genes are TRBV5-6 and TRBJ1-1; 8 nucleotides agree with TRBD1. CDR3 protein: CASSLVGTGPEAFF. The CDR3 DNA reads TGTGCCAGCAGCTTGGTCGGGACAGGCCCTGAAGCTTTCTTT.